This T cell receptor beta chain was documented in a study of CD8 T cells in Susac syndrome. This CDR3 spans 13 amino acids. Germline V CDR1 and CDR2: SGHVS, FNYEAQ. Trimming removed 1 base from V and 4 bases from J, with 7 bases in between. TCR beta from blood CD8+ and CD4+ T cells was sequenced. It was with random hexamers that roughly 0.45 to 1 ug RNA was reverse transcribed. One entry per CDR3 protein results from TCRdb running MiXCR on the immunoSEQ multiplex PCR reads. The sample shows roughly 130,000 distinct CDR3 sequences, roughly 94% of them seen only once. Sequencing input: CD8+ T cells from PBMCs. The clonotype originates from a human donor with Susac syndrome. The genes are TRBV7-6 and TRBJ1-1; D gene ambiguous. CDR3: CASSLGSSTEAFF. The CDR3 DNA sequence: TGTGCCAGCAGCTTAGGTTCTAGCACTGAAGCTTTCTTT. The whole variable domain, remainder taken from reference TRBV7-6 and TRBJ1-1, is GAGVSQSPRYKVTKRGQDVALRCDPISGHVSLYWYRQALGQGPEFLTYFNYEAQQDKSGLPNDRFSAERPEGSISTLTIQRTEQRDSAMYRCASSLGSSTEAFFGQGTRLTVV.